This T cell receptor beta chain was recorded in a study of blood T cell repertoires in COVID-19. To note about this clone: The junction shows a germline mismatch at one end, possibly a read error.

TCRdb's copy holds only in-frame clones and misses some; the assay was immunoSEQ multiplex PCR. The sample contains about 300,000 clones, around 83% of which appear only once. The CDR3 runs to 14 residues. Germline V CDR1 and CDR2: SGHTA, FQGNSA. The receptor's source is a woman aged 45 to 65 with acute or convalescent COVID-19. The specimen sequenced was peripheral blood. The V gene is TRBV7-2, the J gene TRBJ2-3; 7 positions match TRBD1. The CDR3 DNA reads TGTGCCAGCAGCTCAAGACAGGGCACAAATACGCAGTATTTT. Amino acids: CASSSRQGTNTQYF.